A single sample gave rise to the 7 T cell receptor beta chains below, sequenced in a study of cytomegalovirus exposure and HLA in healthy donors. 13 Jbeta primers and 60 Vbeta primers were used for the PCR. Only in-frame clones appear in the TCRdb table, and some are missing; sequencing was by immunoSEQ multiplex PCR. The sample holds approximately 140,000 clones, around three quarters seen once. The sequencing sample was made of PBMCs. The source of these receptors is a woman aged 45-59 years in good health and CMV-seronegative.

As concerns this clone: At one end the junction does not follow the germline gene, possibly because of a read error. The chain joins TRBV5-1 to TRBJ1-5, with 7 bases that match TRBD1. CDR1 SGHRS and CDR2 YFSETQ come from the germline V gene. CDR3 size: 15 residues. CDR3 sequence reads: CASSFEGADNQPQNF. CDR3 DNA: TGCGCCAGCAGCTTCGAGGGGGCGGACAATCAGCCCCAGAATTTT.

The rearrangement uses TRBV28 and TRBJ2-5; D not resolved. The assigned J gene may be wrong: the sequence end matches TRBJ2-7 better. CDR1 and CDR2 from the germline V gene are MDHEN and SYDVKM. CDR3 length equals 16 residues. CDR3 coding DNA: TGTGCCAGCAAAAAAGACGGCATACTAACAATTTACGAGCAGTACTTC. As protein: CASKKDGILTIYEQYF.

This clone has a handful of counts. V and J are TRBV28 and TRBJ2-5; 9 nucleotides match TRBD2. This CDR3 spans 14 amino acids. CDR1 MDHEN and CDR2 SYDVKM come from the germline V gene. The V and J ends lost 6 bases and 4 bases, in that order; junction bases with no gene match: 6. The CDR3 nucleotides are TGTGCCAGCAGATCAGCGGGAGGTGGAGAGACCCAGTACTTC. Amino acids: CASRSAGGGETQYF.

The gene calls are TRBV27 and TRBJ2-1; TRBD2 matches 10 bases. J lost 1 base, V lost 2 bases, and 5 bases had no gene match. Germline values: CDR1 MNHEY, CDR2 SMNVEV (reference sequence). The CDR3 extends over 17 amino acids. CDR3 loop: CASSLLAGAVSYNEQFF. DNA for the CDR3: TGTGCCAGCAGTTTACTAGCGGGAGCGGTGTCCTACAATGAGCAGTTCTTC.

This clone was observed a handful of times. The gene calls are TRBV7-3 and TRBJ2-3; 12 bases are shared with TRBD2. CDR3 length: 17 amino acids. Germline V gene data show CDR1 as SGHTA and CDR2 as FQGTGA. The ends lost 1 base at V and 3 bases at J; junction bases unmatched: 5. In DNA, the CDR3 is TGTGCCAGCAGCTTAAGCCAGACTAGCGGGAGTACAGATACGCAGTATTTT. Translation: CASSLSQTSGSTDTQYF.

The CDR3 DNA is TGTGCCAGCAGTTACGGGCCAGTGGGTGAGCAGTACGTC. Its protein is CASSYGPVGEQYV. The chain joins TRBV6-5 to TRBJ2-7; no definite D call. CDR1 is MNHEY, CDR2 SVGAGI, per germline. The CDR3 contains 13 residues. The germline V and J ends were trimmed by 2 bases and 7 bases, with 12 bases remaining between them.

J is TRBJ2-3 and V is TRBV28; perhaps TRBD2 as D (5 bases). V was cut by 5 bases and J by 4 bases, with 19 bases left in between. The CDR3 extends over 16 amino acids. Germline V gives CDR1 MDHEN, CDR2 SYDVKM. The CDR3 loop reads CASSGGRPGWADTQYF. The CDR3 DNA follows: TGTGCCAGCAGTGGCGGGCGCCCGGGGTGGGCAGATACGCAGTATTTT. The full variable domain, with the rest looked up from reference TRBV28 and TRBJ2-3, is DVKVTQSSRYLVKRTGEKVFLECVQDMDHENMFWYRQDPGLGLRLIYFSYDVKMKEKGDIPEGYSVSREKKERFSLILESASTNQTSMYLCASSGGRPGWADTQYFGPGTRLTVL.